These T cell receptor beta chains were read from a single sample in a study of identical twins. MiXCR was run by TCRdb on the 5' RACE reads, yielding one entry per CDR3 protein. This sample yields hundreds of thousands of distinct CDR3 sequences, of which more than 6.5% are seen a single time; about 0.98% belongs to the top ten. These data were also filed under a second study, of yellow fever vaccine responses in identical twins.

The sequenced sample was PBMCs. These receptors were taken from a woman younger than 35 in good health. The CDR3 runs from the conserved cysteine through the conserved F or W. Each record gives: J gene, clone size, D gene, V gene, CDR3 protein, CDR3 DNA. A D gene is named only where the DNA matches it firmly. Clone size appears in some rows only: once, few, many, or a class for an expanded clone.

J gene: TRBJ1-5; clone size: few; D gene: -; V gene: TRBV29-1; CDR3 protein: CSAPRGEYSNQPQHF; CDR3 DNA: TGCAGCGCCCCCCGGGGAGAGTATAGCAATCAGCCCCAGCATTTT
J gene: TRBJ2-1; clone size: -; D gene: TRBD1; V gene: TRBV28; CDR3 protein: CASSKKTGSYHGNEQFF; CDR3 DNA: TGTGCCAGCAGCAAAAAGACAGGGTCTTATCATGGGAATGAGCAGTTCTTC
J gene: TRBJ2-2; clone size: -; D gene: TRBD2; V gene: TRBV12-3/TRBV12-4; CDR3 protein: CASRSGLAGGQTGELFF; CDR3 DNA: TGTGCCAGCAGATCAGGACTAGCGGGAGGGCAAACCGGGGAGCTGTTTTTT
J gene: TRBJ2-1; clone size: few; D gene: -; V gene: TRBV27; CDR3 protein: CASSLIQGSYNEQFF; CDR3 DNA: TGTGCCAGCAGTTTAATCCAGGGCTCCTACAATGAGCAGTTCTTC
J gene: TRBJ1-5; clone size: few; D gene: TRBD1; V gene: TRBV15; CDR3 protein: CATSRGAQGTQPQHF; CDR3 DNA: TGTGCCACCAGCAGAGGTGCACAGGGGACCCAGCCCCAGCATTTT
J gene: TRBJ2-7; clone size: many; D gene: TRBD1; V gene: TRBV5-1; CDR3 protein: CASSWEADRESYEQYF; CDR3 DNA: TGCGCCAGCAGCTGGGAGGCGGACAGGGAATCCTACGAGCAGTACTTC
J gene: TRBJ2-3; clone size: many; D gene: -; V gene: TRBV9; CDR3 protein: CASSVRTVQDTQYF; CDR3 DNA: TGTGCCAGCAGCGTAAGGACAGTTCAAGATACGCAGTATTTT
J gene: TRBJ1-2; clone size: many; D gene: -; V gene: TRBV7-9; CDR3 protein: CASSLLDIALDGYTF; CDR3 DNA: TGTGCCAGCAGCTTACTCGACATAGCACTTGATGGCTACACCTTC
J gene: TRBJ2-1; clone size: -; D gene: -; V gene: TRBV3-1; CDR3 protein: CASSHEGFSYNEQFF; CDR3 DNA: TGTGCCAGCAGCCACGAAGGGTTCTCCTACAATGAGCAGTTCTTC
J gene: TRBJ2-7; clone size: few; D gene: -; V gene: TRBV15; CDR3 protein: CATSRVLGFEQYF; CDR3 DNA: TGTGCCACCAGCAGAGTTTTGGGGTTCGAGCAGTACTTC
J gene: TRBJ2-2; clone size: few; D gene: TRBD2; V gene: TRBV4-2; CDR3 protein: CASRLAGSNTGELFF; CDR3 DNA: TGTGCCAGCCGCTTAGCGGGGTCGAACACCGGGGAGCTGTTTTTT
J gene: TRBJ2-7; clone size: -; D gene: -; V gene: TRBV4-1; CDR3 protein: CASSQDGTLRPYEQYF; CDR3 DNA: TGCGCCAGCAGCCAAGATGGGACGCTTAGGCCCTACGAGCAGTACTTC
J gene: TRBJ2-3; clone size: few; D gene: TRBD2; V gene: TRBV11-2; CDR3 protein: CASSRLAGAADTQYF; CDR3 DNA: TGTGCCAGCAGCCGACTAGCGGGAGCAGCGGATACGCAGTATTTT